What follows describes a single TCR beta chain. The sample comes from a study of cytomegalovirus exposure and HLA in healthy donors. The CDR3 has 13 residues. V lost 4 bases and J lost 9; bases outside the gene matches: 6. Germline values: CDR1 SGHDT, CDR2 YYEEEE. This PCR relied on a set of 60 Vbeta primers and 13 Jbeta primers. Here immunoSEQ multiplex PCR was the method, and the copy in TCRdb shows in-frame clones only, minus some. The sample includes around 120,000 clones, roughly 80% of them seen just once. The source is a man younger than 35 in good health and CMV-seronegative. Material: PBMCs. The rearrangement links TRBV5-6 to TRBJ1-1; 10 bases agree with TRBD1. CDR3 amino acids: CASSQRQGAKAFF. For the CDR3, the DNA is TGTGCCAGCAGCCAACGACAGGGGGCGAAAGCTTTCTTT.